The 2 T cell receptor beta chains reported below all come from one sample, sequenced in a study of blood T cell repertoires in COVID-19. The assay was immunoSEQ multiplex PCR, and TCRdb's table has in-frame clones only and misses some. The sample lists 30,000 to 40,000 clones; about four fifths were seen once. Sequences were obtained from peripheral blood. These TCRs come from a man at least 80 years old with active or convalescent COVID-19.

Comments on this clone: The junction and the germline gene differ at one end; a read error may be behind it. The V and J genes are TRBV18 and TRBJ2-1; D gene ambiguous. CDR3 length: 15 amino acids. Per the germline V gene, CDR1 is KGHSH and CDR2 is LQKENI. The CDR3 DNA reads TGTGCCAGCTCCCCACCGAACAGAGACTACAATGAGCAGTTCTTC. Translating it yields CASSPPNRDYNEQFF.

The rearrangement joins TRBV7-9 to TRBJ1-2; possibly TRBD1 for D (6 bases). CDR3 length equals 13 residues. Trimming left V 5 bases short and J 5 bases short, with 12 bases between. Germline lookup yields CDR1 SEHNR and CDR2 FQNEAQ (reference sequence). The CDR3 region has the DNA TGTGCCAGCAGCCAGGGACATCTTTATGGCTACACCTTC. Its translation: CASSQGHLYGYTF.